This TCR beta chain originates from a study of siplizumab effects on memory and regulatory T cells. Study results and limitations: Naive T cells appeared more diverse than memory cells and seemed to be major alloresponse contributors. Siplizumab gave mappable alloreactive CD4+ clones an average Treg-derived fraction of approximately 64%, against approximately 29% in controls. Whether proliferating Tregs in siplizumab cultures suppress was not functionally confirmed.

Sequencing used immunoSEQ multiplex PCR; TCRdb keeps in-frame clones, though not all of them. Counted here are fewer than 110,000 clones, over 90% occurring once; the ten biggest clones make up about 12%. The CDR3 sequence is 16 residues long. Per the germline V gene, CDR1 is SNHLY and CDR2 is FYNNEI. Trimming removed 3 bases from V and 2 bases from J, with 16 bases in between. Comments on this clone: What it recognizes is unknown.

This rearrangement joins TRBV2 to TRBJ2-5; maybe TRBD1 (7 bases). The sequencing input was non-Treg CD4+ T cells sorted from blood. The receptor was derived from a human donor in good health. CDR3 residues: CASSEWRGPGQETQYF. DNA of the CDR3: TGTGCCAGCAGTGAGTGGAGGGGGCCGGGTCAAGAGACCCAGTACTTC.